Listed here are 25 T cell receptor beta chains from one sample, sequenced in a study of shared clonotypes between healthy human individuals (dated by TCRdb to 2020 to 2021). The receptor library was made with the immunoSEQ multiplex PCR assay. This is the immuneACCESS table as TCRdb keeps it, with only in-frame sequences that have V and J called. A part of the clones is gone; compared with another copy, unresolved V genes explain less than half, and the rest is unexplained. The sample table records some 1,600,000 clones; 98% of these occur just once. About 0.45% of the sample rests with the top ten. The sample taken for sequencing was naive CD4+ T cells sorted from blood. Interpreted using the paper, the cell subset or site label stands for: CD45RA+ positively selected. These receptor sequences come from a man aged 25-45 years in good health.

CDR3 loop: CASSRTLPGPRTSGHTGELFF. Here the CDR3 DNA reads TGTGCCAGCAGCCGCACACTTCCAGGGCCTAGGACTAGCGGGCACACCGGGGAGCTGTTTTTT. This chain links TRBV14 with TRBJ2-2; 11 positions match TRBD2. This CDR3 has 21 residues. CDR1 is SGHDN and CDR2 is FVKESK in the germline V gene. Unmatched junction bases numbered 19, after V lost 4 bases and J lost 3 bases.

The V call is TRBV18, the J call TRBJ1-3, with a possible D match to TRBD1 (5 bases). Germline loops: CDR1 KGHSH, CDR2 LQKENI. This CDR3 is built from 15 residues. The germline V and J ends were trimmed by 3 bases and 0 bases, with 9 bases remaining between them. CDR3 DNA sequence: TGTGCCAGCTCACCGACAGATGCCTCTGGAAACACCATATATTTT. Translation: CASSPTDASGNTIYF.

The chain has TRBV29-1 and TRBJ1-1; no clear D. V was cut by 8 bases and J by 0 bases, with 10 bases left in between. Germline V gene data show CDR1 as SQVTM and CDR2 as ANQGSEA. CDR3 size: 12 residues. DNA of the CDR3: TGCAGCAGTGGCGATGTGAACACTGAAGCTTTCTTT. Protein product: CSSGDVNTEAFF.

The rearrangement joins TRBV9 to TRBJ2-3; D is possibly TRBD1 (6 bases). Trimming removed 5 bases from V and 6 bases from J, with 25 bases in between. This CDR3 contains 17 residues. Germline CDR1 and CDR2: SGDLS and YYNGEE. As DNA, the CDR3 is TGTGCCAGCAGTCCCAATAGCAACCGGGACAACCGGGATACGCAGTATTTT. Its translation is CASSPNSNRDNRDTQYF.

The rearrangement joins TRBV28 to TRBJ1-2, with D hard to call. Trimming shortened V by 5 bases and J by 8 bases, and 15 bases separated the two germline ends. Germline V gene sequence: CDR1 MDHEN, CDR2 SYDVKM. The CDR3 length is 13 residues. In DNA, the CDR3 is TGTGCCAGCAGTCCGCCCCCAGCGGACGGCTACACCTTC. This translates into CASSPPPADGYTF.

This clone was detected only once. The DNA of the CDR3 is TGTGCCAGCAGCTTAAATGAAAAACTGTTTTTT. The encoded protein is CASSLNEKLFF. This chain joins TRBV7-2 and TRBJ1-4; D remains ambiguous. The CDR3 runs 11 residues. V was cut by 2 bases and J by 5 bases, with 0 bases left in between. Germline V CDR1 and CDR2: SGHTA, FQGNSA.

Details on this clone: Other DNA sequences from this sample encode an identical CDR3 as well. J is TRBJ1-3 and V is TRBV5-6; 7 nucleotides line up with TRBD1. In germline, CDR1 is SGHDT, CDR2 YYEEEE. V trimming: 4 bases; J trimming: 2 bases; junction bases outside the gene matches: 3. This CDR3 is built from 14 residues. CDR3 sequence (DNA): TGTGCCAGCAGCCTGAGGGGGCCTGGAAACACCATATATTTT. Translated, it gives CASSLRGPGNTIYF.

The table lists this clone with a count of one. The gene calls are TRBV11-2 and TRBJ2-7; unclear D gene. The V gene's germline CDR1 is SGHAT and CDR2 FQNNGV. Trimming stripped 6 bases from V and 3 bases from J, with 12 bases between. The CDR3 totals 13 residues. The CDR3 reads CASSPDLNYEQYF. The CDR3 nucleotides read TGTGCCAGCAGTCCGGACCTTAACTACGAGCAGTACTTC.

The chain combines TRBV7-6 with TRBJ2-1, with D possibly TRBD2 on 6 matching bases. V was trimmed by 3 bases and J by 2 bases, leaving 20 bases between them. From germline, CDR1 is SGHVS and CDR2 FNYEAQ. The CDR3 contains 18 residues. The CDR3 DNA reads TGTGCCAGCAGCTTTCTAACATCCGGAGGGCATCCCTACAATGAGCAGTTCTTC. This sequence encodes CASSFLTSGGHPYNEQFF.

The chain couples TRBV5-1 to TRBJ1-1; tentatively, D is TRBD1 (6 bases). Looked up from germline, CDR1 is SGHRS and CDR2 is YFSETQ. Trimming removed 4 bases at V and 4 bases at J, with 23 bases between. This CDR3 has 17 residues. The DNA of the CDR3 is TGCGCCAGCAGCCTTCGGACAGTTCAGAAGGTCGGCACTGAAGCTTTCTTT. Its translation: CASSLRTVQKVGTEAFF.

The DNA of the CDR3 is TGTGCCAGCAGCTTAGGTCCAGGGTTTGAACGGGATGAAAAACTGTTTTTT. Protein sequence: CASSLGPGFERDEKLFF. This chain links TRBV5-4 with TRBJ1-4, with TRBD1 as a possible D gene (5 bases). Germline-derived CDR1 and CDR2 are SGHNT and YYREEE (reference sequence). V was shortened by 2 bases and J by 6 bases, with 20 bases between the two germline ends. There are 17 residues in the CDR3. Drawing the rest from reference TRBV5-4 and TRBJ1-4, the complete variable domain is ETGVTQSPTHLIKTRGQQVTLRCSSQSGHNTVSWYQQALGQGPQFIFQYYREEENGRGNFPPRFSGLQFPNYSSELNVNALELDDSALYLCASSLGPGFERDEKLFFGSGTQLSVL.

V gene TRBV9 combines with J gene TRBJ2-1, with D perhaps matching TRBD1 or TRBD2 (5 bases each). This CDR3 contains 14 residues. CDR1 is SGDLS, CDR2 YYNGEE, per germline. Between the trimmed V and J ends, which lost 3 bases and 7 bases, there was a span of 14 bases. CDR3 nucleotide sequence: TGTGCCAGCAGCGCCCGGAGTGAGGGGAATGAGCAGTTCTTC. Protein product: CASSARSEGNEQFF.

J is TRBJ2-2 and V is TRBV29-1; 15 nucleotides line up with TRBD2. The germline gives CDR1 SQVTM, CDR2 ANQGSEA. The CDR3 totals 15 residues. V trimming: 7 bases; J trimming: 6 bases; junction bases outside the gene matches: 6. CDR3 protein: CSATGLAGGPGELFF. The CDR3 DNA reads TGCAGCGCCACCGGACTAGCGGGAGGGCCCGGGGAGCTGTTTTTT.

The CDR3 DNA follows: TGTGCCAGCAGATTCAGGCTAAGAACGACCTACGAGCAGTACTTC. Amino acids: CASRFRLRTTYEQYF. V usage is TRBV6-1 and J usage is TRBJ2-7; D ambiguous. Between the trimmed V and J ends, which lost 6 bases and 2 bases, there was a span of 17 bases. The germline V gene has CDR1 MNHNS and CDR2 SASEGT. This CDR3 has 15 amino acids.

This chain uses TRBV2 with TRBJ2-1, with 8 bases that match TRBD1. Trimming cost V 6 bases and J 3 bases; bases outside gene matches: 7. The CDR3 extends over 15 amino acids. In germline, CDR1 is SNHLY, CDR2 FYNNEI. CDR3 sequence (DNA): TGTGCCAGCAGCCCAGACAGGGGAGGCTACAATGAGCAGTTCTTC. The encoded protein is CASSPDRGGYNEQFF.

The V and J genes are TRBV5-1 and TRBJ2-3, with 7 bases identical to TRBD1. This CDR3 contains 15 residues. Germline V gene sequence: CDR1 SGHRS, CDR2 YFSETQ. V lost 4 bases to trimming and J lost 2 bases; unmatched junction nucleotides: 7. In DNA form, the CDR3 reads TGCGCCAGCAGCCCCGGACAGGCGACCACAGATACGCAGTATTTT. It encodes CASSPGQATTDTQYF.

The V call is TRBV7-9, the J call TRBJ2-3, with no clear D. V dropped 1 base and J dropped 2 bases, with 10 bases sitting between them. This CDR3 is built from 15 residues. Germline loops: CDR1 SEHNR, CDR2 FQNEAQ (reference sequence). CDR3 protein: CASSLVRPSTDTQYF. The CDR3 DNA sequence: TGTGCCAGCAGCTTAGTAAGGCCATCCACAGATACGCAGTATTTT.

This sequence joins TRBV7-2 and TRBJ2-7; 8 bases match TRBD2. CDR3 length: 14 residues. The junction had 4 bases not matched to a gene; V was cut back by 3 bases and J by 3 bases. The germline gives CDR1 SGHTA, CDR2 FQGNSA. The CDR3 DNA reads TGTGCCAGCAGCTTGGGACTAGTCAACTACGAGCAGTACTTC. Translated, it gives CASSLGLVNYEQYF.

This chain connects TRBV7-9 to TRBJ2-3, with a tentative D call TRBD2 (6 bases). The germline V gene encodes CDR1 SEHNR and CDR2 FQNEAQ (reference sequence). Trimming shortened V by 11 bases and J by 5 bases, and 17 bases separated the two germline ends. The CDR3 is made up of 13 amino acids. The DNA of the CDR3 is TGTGCCGGTCTAGGGGAGGTTGTAGATACGCAGTATTTT. This codes for CAGLGEVVDTQYF.

This chain connects TRBV11-1 to TRBJ2-3, with a weak D call TRBD2 (5 bases). This CDR3 is built from 16 residues. Per the germline V gene, CDR1 is SGHAT and CDR2 is FQDESV (reference sequence). The V gene lost 2 bases and the J gene lost 2 bases, with 14 bases spanning the gap. Here the CDR3 reads CASSLKSGPNTDTQYF. The CDR3 DNA follows: TGTGCCAGCAGCTTAAAAAGCGGACCGAACACAGATACGCAGTATTTT.

The chain recombines TRBV7-9 with TRBJ2-7; 7 nucleotides agree with TRBD1. The CDR3 is made up of 17 amino acids. Unmatched junction bases numbered 18, after V lost 5 bases and J lost 5 bases. From germline, CDR1 is SEHNR and CDR2 FQNEAQ (reference sequence). CDR3 sequence: CASSTAGTAHSSNEQYF. DNA of the CDR3: TGTGCCAGCAGCACCGCCGGGACAGCACACTCTTCGAACGAGCAGTACTTC.

The V gene is TRBV6-5, the J gene TRBJ1-5; weak D call: TRBD1 (5 bases). Deletions cut 5 bases from V and 3 bases from J, with 8 bases between. Germline assignment: CDR1 MNHEY and CDR2 SVGAGI. This CDR3 is built from 13 residues. The CDR3 DNA reads TGTGCCAGCAGTGGGACCCACAATCAGCCCCAGCATTTT. Translating gives CASSGTHNQPQHF.

V and J are TRBV15 and TRBJ2-7; D not certain. Trimming left V 3 bases short and J 6 bases short, with 9 bases between. Germline assignment: CDR1 LNHNV and CDR2 YYDKDF (reference sequence). The CDR3 spans 12 residues. CDR3 sequence reads: CATSSAHSEQYF. DNA of the CDR3: TGTGCCACCAGCAGCGCACATTCCGAGCAGTACTTC.

This chain connects TRBV5-4 to TRBJ2-5; 8 nucleotides agree with TRBD2. In germline, CDR1 is SGHNT, CDR2 YYREEE (reference sequence). The CDR3 is made up of 15 amino acids. V trimming: 2 bases; J trimming: 4 bases; junction bases outside the gene matches: 7. This CDR3 is CASSFHGRALETQYF. The CDR3, as DNA: TGTGCCAGCAGCTTCCACGGGAGGGCCCTAGAGACCCAGTACTTC.

The rearrangement links TRBV28 to TRBJ2-3; D remains ambiguous. With 8 bases removed from V and 6 bases from J, the gap between germline ends came to 21 bases. Germline V lookup: CDR1 MDHEN, CDR2 SYDVKM. This CDR3 spans 15 amino acids. CDR3 sequence: CASLNGRPSGDTQYF. The DNA for the CDR3 is TGTGCCAGCCTCAATGGGCGCCCCTCTGGTGATACGCAGTATTTT. Together with reference TRBV28 and TRBJ2-3, the CDR3 gives the full variable domain: DVKVTQSSRYLVKRTGEKVFLECVQDMDHENMFWYRQDPGLGLRLIYFSYDVKMKEKGDIPEGYSVSREKKERFSLILESASTNQTSMYLCASLNGRPSGDTQYFGPGTRLTVL.